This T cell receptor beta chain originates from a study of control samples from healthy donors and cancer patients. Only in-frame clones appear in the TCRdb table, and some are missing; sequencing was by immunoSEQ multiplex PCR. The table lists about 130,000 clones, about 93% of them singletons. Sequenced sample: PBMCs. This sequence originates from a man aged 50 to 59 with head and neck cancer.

The chain's CDR3 is CASSYRVNTEAFF. The CDR3 DNA reads as TGTGCCAGCAGTTACAGGGTGAACACTGAAGCTTTCTTT. The gene calls are TRBV6-5 and TRBJ1-1; D is ambiguous. The CDR3 extends over 13 amino acids. V gave up 2 bases and J gave up 0 bases, with 4 bases separating them. From germline, CDR1 is MNHEY and CDR2 SVGAGI.